The present entry profiles one TCR beta chain with its context. This record comes from a study of OX40 agonist ivuxolimab in advanced cancers. Sequencing used immunoSEQ multiplex PCR; TCRdb keeps in-frame clones, though not all of them. The sample includes more than 35,000 clones, around nine tenths of them seen just once. CDR1 and CDR2 (germline): SGHDN, FVKESK. The V gene lost 0 bases and the J gene lost 2 bases, with 14 bases spanning the gap. The CDR3 is made up of 16 amino acids. This sample comprised CD4+ or CD8+ T cells sorted from blood, obtained in a trial of the OX40 agonist ivuxolimab. The chain uses TRBV14 and TRBJ2-7, with D possibly being TRBD1 (6 bases). The TCR comes from an adult with an advanced solid tumor such as melanoma, head and neck, liver or kidney cancer. CDR3 protein: CASSQDAQDRPYEQYF. The CDR3 DNA reads as TGTGCCAGCAGCCAAGACGCCCAGGACAGACCCTACGAGCAGTACTTC.